One sample yielded the 25 T cell receptor beta chains listed below, sequenced in a study of blood T cell repertoires in COVID-19. The protocol was immunoSEQ multiplex PCR, while the TCRdb copy is restricted to in-frame clones and leaves out a portion. In the table there are about 190,000 clones, about 83% of which are singletons. The sequencing input was peripheral blood. These receptors all come from a woman in her seventies with active or convalescent COVID-19.

This chain uses TRBV25-1 with TRBJ2-1; perhaps TRBD1 as D (6 bases). Trimming pared 4 bases from V and 8 bases from J, leaving 18 bases between. The CDR3 covers 15 residues. Germline CDR1 reads MGHDK; CDR2 reads SYGVNS. In nucleotides, the CDR3 is TGTGCCAGCAGTGTAGACAGGATCTACATGGATGAGCAGTTCTTC. As protein: CASSVDRIYMDEQFF.

The chain carries TRBV7-9 and TRBJ2-5, with TRBD1 identical over 7 bases. Germline V gene lookup returns CDR1 SEHNR and CDR2 FQNEAQ (reference sequence). This CDR3 is built from 15 residues. The trim removed 2 bases at V and 1 base at J, leaving 4 bases unmatched. DNA of the CDR3: TGTGCCAGCAGCTTAAGGGGACAGTTCCAAGAGACCCAGTACTTC. Translated: CASSLRGQFQETQYF.

The V and J genes are TRBV29-1 and TRBJ2-1; TRBD2 matches 9 bases. J gave up 9 bases and V 1 base, and 7 bases lay outside the gene matches. Germline V gene data show CDR1 as SQVTM and CDR2 as ANQGSEA. This CDR3 has 14 residues. In nucleotides, the CDR3 is TGCAGCGTTGAAGGCGGGAGGGCCGGAATTGAGCAGTTCTTC. It codes for CSVEGGRAGIEQFF.

The chain carries TRBV7-9 and TRBJ2-7, with 8 bases identical to TRBD1. V lost 4 bases to trimming and J lost 5 bases; unmatched junction nucleotides: 1. Germline V CDR1 and CDR2: SEHNR, FQNEAQ (reference sequence). The CDR3 is 12 amino acids. The CDR3 DNA reads as TGTGCCAGCAGCTCGACAGGGGACGAGCAGTACTTC. Translating it yields CASSSTGDEQYF.

The gene calls are TRBV3-1 (or the pseudogene TRBV3-2) and TRBJ2-2; TRBD2 is a possible D gene (5 bases). The germline CDR1 and CDR2 sequences are LGHDT and YNNKEL (reference sequence). The CDR3 loop spans 17 amino acids. V shed 2 bases and J shed 6 bases, with 19 bases lying between them. The CDR3 region is CASSQIRKELVPGELFF. In DNA form, the CDR3 reads TGTGCCAGCAGCCAAATTCGGAAAGAACTAGTTCCCGGGGAGCTGTTTTTT.

The V call is TRBV1, the J call TRBJ2-7; whether TRBD2, the table's D call, matches the DNA was not checked. TRBV1 is shown as a pseudogene. This CDR3 comprises 15 residues. CDR3 DNA: TGCACCAGCAGCCGAAAGGGACTAGCGGCCTACGAGCAGTACTTC. Translation: CTSSRKGLAAYEQYF.

The chain uses TRBV11-3 and TRBJ2-1, with 11 bases identical to TRBD2. Germline loops: CDR1 SGHNT, CDR2 YENEEA. The CDR3 spans 14 residues. The trim removed 4 bases at V and 8 bases at J, leaving 4 bases unmatched. In nucleotides, the CDR3 is TGTGCCAGCAGCTCCAGACTAGCGGGATATGAGCAGTTCTTC. The encoded protein is CASSSRLAGYEQFF. The full variable domain, in which reference TRBV11-3 and TRBJ2-1 provide the parts outside the CDR3, is EAGVVQSPRYKIIEKKQPVAFWCNPISGHNTLYWYLQNLGQGPELLIRYENEEAVDDSQLPKDRFSAERLKGVDSTLKIQPAELGDSAVYLCASSSRLAGYEQFFGPGTRLTVL.

The chain couples TRBV5-1 to TRBJ1-2; 7 bases fit TRBD1. CDR1 SGHRS and CDR2 YFSETQ come from the germline V gene. With 2 bases clipped from V and 4 bases from J, the junction kept 5 bases outside the gene matches. The CDR3 loop spans 14 amino acids. CDR3 nucleotide sequence: TGCGCCAGCAGCTTTCAGGGGGATGGCTATGGCTACACCTTC. It translates to CASSFQGDGYGYTF.

The rearrangement joins TRBV5-1 to TRBJ2-7, with 8 bases that match TRBD1. The CDR3 runs 14 residues. The V gene's germline CDR1 is SGHRS and CDR2 YFSETQ. J was trimmed by 5 bases and V by 0 bases; bases with no gene match: 4. CDR3 region: CASSLDGQGNEQYF. CDR3 sequence (DNA): TGCGCCAGCAGCTTGGACGGACAGGGAAACGAGCAGTACTTC. Full variable domain (rest looked up from reference TRBV5-1 and TRBJ2-7): KAGVTQTPRYLIKTRGQQVTLSCSPISGHRSVSWYQQTPGQGLQFLFEYFSETQRNKGNFPGRFSGRQFSNSRSEMNVSTLELGDSALYLCASSLDGQGNEQYFGPGTRLTVT.

This clone was recorded once. The V call is TRBV28, the J call TRBJ1-5, with a tentative D call TRBD1 (6 bases). The V end was cut by 3 bases, the J end by 0 bases, with 15 bases between. This CDR3 contains 17 residues. Germline V lookup: CDR1 MDHEN, CDR2 SYDVKM. Written as DNA, the CDR3 is TGTGCCAGCAGTTTCATCCAGGACAGCAATAGCAATCAGCCCCAGCATTTT. Encoded protein: CASSFIQDSNSNQPQHF. Drawing the rest from reference TRBV28 and TRBJ1-5, the complete variable domain is DVKVTQSSRYLVKRTGEKVFLECVQDMDHENMFWYRQDPGLGLRLIYFSYDVKMKEKGDIPEGYSVSREKKERFSLILESASTNQTSMYLCASSFIQDSNSNQPQHFGDGTRLSIL.

V and J are TRBV11-2 and TRBJ2-3, with 8 nucleotides matching TRBD2. Germline lookup yields CDR1 SGHAT and CDR2 FQNNGV. This CDR3 comprises 15 residues. The trim removed 1 base at V and 4 bases at J, leaving 4 bases unmatched. CDR3 coding DNA: TGTGCCAGCAGCTTAGGGGCGCGGGGGGCAGATACGCAGTATTTT. It translates to CASSLGARGADTQYF.

The V call is TRBV5-5, the J call TRBJ2-5, with 8 bases that match TRBD1. CDR3 size: 13 residues. From germline, CDR1 is SGHKS and CDR2 YYEKEE (reference sequence). The V gene end was trimmed by 4 bases and the J gene end by 4 bases; junction bases not matched to a gene: 3. CDR3 sequence (DNA): TGTGCCAGCAGCGCAACAGGGGGAGAGACCCAGTACTTC. It encodes CASSATGGETQYF.

The chain joins TRBV4-1 to TRBJ2-1; the match to TRBD2 covers 8 bases. CDR3 length: 16 residues. CDR1 is MGHRA and CDR2 is YSYEKL in the germline V gene. J lost 6 bases, V lost 1 base, and 8 bases had no gene match. CDR3 sequence: CASSQGAGLAGNEQFF. DNA for the CDR3: TGCGCCAGCAGCCAAGGGGCAGGACTAGCAGGCAATGAGCAGTTCTTC.

This clone was counted a few times. The CDR3 region has the DNA TGCGCCAGCAGCTTGGGCACCGGGACTAGACACTACAATGAGCAGTTCTTC. Residues: CASSLGTGTRHYNEQFF. The chain combines TRBV5-1 with TRBJ2-1, with 8 nucleotides matching TRBD2. Trimming took 0 bases from V and 3 from J; bases not matched to a gene: 8. The CDR3 loop spans 17 amino acids. From germline, CDR1 is SGHRS and CDR2 YFSETQ.

The CDR3 loop reads CASSNPRGYGYTF. CDR3 sequence (DNA): TGTGCCAGTAGTAACCCGCGGGGCTATGGCTACACCTTC. This chain joins TRBV19 and TRBJ1-2; D remains unclear. V was cut by 4 bases and J by 4 bases, with 10 bases left in between. The CDR3 runs 13 residues. The germline V gene encodes CDR1 LNHDA and CDR2 SQIVND (reference sequence).

This chain uses TRBV10-3 with TRBJ1-3, with 7 bases aligning to TRBD1. Trimming removed 6 bases from V and 4 bases from J; junction bases left unmatched: 6. This CDR3 spans 14 amino acids. CDR1 and CDR2 (germline): ENHRY, SYGVKD. CDR3 nucleotides: TGTGCCATCAGGAATACAGGGGCAGGAAACACCATATATTTT. It translates to CAIRNTGAGNTIYF.

This chain links TRBV9 with TRBJ2-1; 12 bases are a match to TRBD2. The CDR3 extends over 17 amino acids. CDR1 SGDLS and CDR2 YYNGEE come from the germline V gene. J gave up 4 bases and V 3 bases, and 8 bases lay outside the gene matches. The CDR3 reads CASSASGRARAYNEQFF. CDR3 bases: TGTGCCAGCAGCGCTAGCGGGAGGGCCAGGGCTTACAATGAGCAGTTCTTC.

CDR3 sequence (DNA): TGTGCCAGCCCCCAGCGGGAGGACCGCCTAGGATTGTATTTT. It encodes CASPQREDRLGLYF. This sequence joins TRBV2 and TRBJ2-3; 9 bases map to TRBD2. This CDR3 is built from 14 residues. The germline CDR1 and CDR2 sequences are SNHLY and FYNNEI. With V trimmed by 8 bases and J by 14 bases, 17 bases remained unmatched.

The chain employs TRBV2 and TRBJ1-1; D is uncertain. The CDR3 length is 14 residues. V lost 5 bases, J lost 6 bases, and 16 bases lay in between. Germline-derived CDR1 and CDR2 are SNHLY and FYNNEI. This CDR3 is CASSLRPWRAEAFF. The DNA of the CDR3 is TGTGCCAGCAGTCTCCGGCCGTGGCGGGCTGAAGCTTTCTTT.

This clone was seen ten or more times. V gene TRBV20-1 combines with J gene TRBJ2-7, with D maybe TRBD2 (6 bases). Germline V gene data show CDR1 as DFQATT and CDR2 as SNEGSKA (reference sequence). The CDR3 spans 15 residues. Trimming stripped 3 bases from V and 6 bases from J, with 21 bases between. The CDR3 nucleotides read TGCAGTGCTAGTCCCGCGACTAGAAACTCGGCCGAGCAGTACTTC. It encodes CSASPATRNSAEQYF.

The chain couples TRBV28 to TRBJ2-1; TRBD2 is a possible D gene (5 bases). Germline values: CDR1 MDHEN, CDR2 SYDVKM. V was pared by 6 bases and J by 3 bases, with 18 bases between. The CDR3 covers 16 residues. The CDR3 region has the DNA TGTGCCAGCAGCCTAGCTGTTCCTAGTTTCTACAATGAGCAGTTCTTC. Protein: CASSLAVPSFYNEQFF.

The rearrangement uses TRBV29-1 and TRBJ2-1; possible D gene TRBD1, 6 bases. The germline V and J ends were trimmed by 2 bases and 8 bases, with 10 bases remaining between them. The CDR3 extends over 12 amino acids. Per germline, CDR1 SQVTM and CDR2 ANQGSEA. CDR3 residues: CSVERQGHEQFF. In DNA, the CDR3 is TGCAGCGTTGAACGCCAGGGGCATGAGCAGTTCTTC.

J is TRBJ2-7 and V is TRBV5-5, with TRBD1 matching 9 bases. Looked up from germline, CDR1 is SGHKS and CDR2 is YYEKEE (reference sequence). Trimming took 2 bases from V and 5 from J; bases not matched to a gene: 8. The CDR3 loop spans 15 amino acids. Here the CDR3 reads CASSFLDRGSNEQYF. The CDR3 nucleotides are TGTGCCAGCAGCTTTTTGGACAGGGGTAGCAACGAGCAGTACTTC.

This rearrangement joins TRBV5-1 to TRBJ1-1, with 9 nucleotides matching TRBD1. CDR3 length: 16 residues. CDR1 and CDR2 (germline): SGHRS, YFSETQ. Unmatched junction bases numbered 8, after V lost 4 bases and J lost 1 base. The CDR3 spells CASSVGQGMGNTEAFF. The CDR3 coding sequence is TGCGCCAGCAGCGTGGGACAGGGAATGGGGAACACTGAAGCTTTCTTT.

The CDR3 nucleotides are TGTGCCAGCAGCGTCCCCATAGCGGGAGGGGGTGGCGATGAGCAGTTCTTC. Translation: CASSVPIAGGGGDEQFF. The chain recombines TRBV9 with TRBJ2-1; 11 bases line up with TRBD2. The germline V gene encodes CDR1 SGDLS and CDR2 YYNGEE. J was trimmed by 8 bases and V by 2 bases; bases with no gene match: 12. The CDR3 has 17 residues.